The 24 T cell receptor beta chains presented below share a single source sample, sequenced in a study of shared clonotypes between healthy human individuals. CD45RO-negative CD8 cells positively selected for CCR7 made up the naive population, which excluded terminally differentiated effector memory CD45RA+ cells. Some clones are missing from TCRdb's copy, which holds only in-frame ones; the method was immunoSEQ multiplex PCR. Seen here are fewer than 1 million clones, roughly 96% observed once, and the top ten hold about 0.22%. The sample consisted of naive CD8+ T cells sorted from blood. The receptors were sampled from a man aged 30-40 years in good health.

The V and J genes are TRBV10-2 and TRBJ2-2; D is undetermined. Per the germline V gene, CDR1 is WSHSY and CDR2 is SAAADI. CDR3 length: 14 residues. V lost 7 bases and J lost 1, with 10 bases in between. CDR3 DNA: TGCGCCAGCATGGACGGTGAGAACACCGGGGAGCTGTTTTTT. It translates to CASMDGENTGELFF.

J is TRBJ2-7 and V is TRBV5-8; possible D gene TRBD2, 6 bases. The CDR3 runs 16 residues. Germline values: CDR1 SGHTS, CDR2 YDEGEE. The V and J ends lost 4 bases and 3 bases respectively, with 20 bases between them. The chain's CDR3 is CASSRGGAGPNYEQYF. The DNA of the CDR3 is TGTGCCAGCAGCCGTGGCGGGGCGGGCCCAAACTACGAGCAGTACTTC.

J is TRBJ2-7 and V is TRBV27; 14 bases line up with TRBD2. With 2 bases clipped from V and 5 bases from J, the junction kept 8 bases outside the gene matches. Germline CDR1 MNHEY, CDR2 SMNVEV (reference sequence). This CDR3 is built from 17 residues. The CDR3 DNA sequence: TGTGCCAGCAGTTTAAGGGGACGACTAGCGGGAGGGGACGAGCAGTACTTC. Amino acids: CASSLRGRLAGGDEQYF.

The gene calls are TRBV28 and TRBJ2-3; D is ambiguous. The CDR3 spans 9 residues. Germline loops: CDR1 MDHEN, CDR2 SYDVKM. The germline V and J ends were trimmed by 7 bases and 4 bases, with 0 bases remaining between them. The chain's CDR3 is CASTDTQYF. The CDR3 coding sequence is TGTGCCAGCACAGATACGCAGTATTTT.

Comment on this clone: Other DNA sequences from this sample encode an identical CDR3 as well. This rearrangement joins TRBV27 to TRBJ2-1; D ambiguous. V shed 1 base and J shed 10 bases, with 14 bases lying between them. The CDR3 totals 14 residues. The germline V gene has CDR1 MNHEY and CDR2 SMNVEV (reference sequence). The CDR3 loop reads CASSLLGGGEEQFF. The CDR3 nucleotides are TGTGCCAGCAGTTTATTGGGCGGCGGAGAAGAGCAGTTCTTC.

With respect to this clone: This same CDR3 is encoded by further DNA sequences in the sample. V and J are TRBV7-9 and TRBJ2-5, with D possibly being TRBD1 or TRBD2 (6 bases each). The germline V and J ends were trimmed by 5 bases and 4 bases, with 11 bases remaining between them. Germline lookup yields CDR1 SEHNR and CDR2 FQNEAQ (reference sequence). The CDR3 extends over 13 amino acids. The CDR3 sequence is CASSPRGGETQYF. The CDR3 DNA sequence: TGTGCCAGCAGCCCCAGGGGAGGAGAGACCCAGTACTTC.

The rearrangement joins TRBV7-9 to TRBJ2-5; D might be TRBD1 (6 bases). The CDR3 spans 16 residues. Germline CDR1 SEHNR, CDR2 FQNEAQ (reference sequence). V was pared by 2 bases and J by 4 bases, with 17 bases between. The CDR3 DNA follows: TGTGCCAGCAGCTTACCCGACAGGATTGGTGGAGAGACCCAGTACTTC. Translation: CASSLPDRIGGETQYF.

The chain couples TRBV5-1 to TRBJ2-2, with D perhaps TRBD1 (5 bases). Germline CDR1 reads SGHRS; CDR2 reads YFSETQ. Trimming took off 0 bases at V and 6 bases at J, with 12 bases between the two ends. CDR3 length: 15 amino acids. Here the CDR3 DNA reads TGCGCCAGCAGCTTGGTTGGGGCCGACTCCGGGGAGCTGTTTTTT. Translated: CASSLVGADSGELFF.

V usage is TRBV19 and J usage is TRBJ2-3; a possible D gene is TRBD2 (7 bases). This CDR3 is 14 amino acids long. Trimming removed 8 bases at V and 1 base at J, with 13 bases between. The V gene's germline CDR1 is LNHDA and CDR2 SQIVND (reference sequence). CDR3 amino acids: CASEGGGGTDTQYF. DNA for the CDR3: TGTGCCAGTGAGGGGGGAGGGGGCACAGATACGCAGTATTTT.

This chain links TRBV11-2 with TRBJ1-4, with no clear D. This CDR3 is 14 amino acids long. The germline CDR1 and CDR2 sequences are SGHAT and FQNNGV. V was shortened by 3 bases and J by 0 bases, with 5 bases between the two germline ends. The CDR3 DNA reads as TGTGCCAGCAGCTTCCCCGCAACTAATGAAAAACTGTTTTTT. Amino acid sequence: CASSFPATNEKLFF.

This chain uses TRBV4-1 with TRBJ2-3, with a possible D match to TRBD2 (6 bases). V was clipped by 2 bases and J by 3 bases, with 24 bases between them. This CDR3 region has 19 residues. In germline, CDR1 is MGHRA, CDR2 YSYEKL. CDR3 region: CASSQMPALARGETDTQYF. The DNA for the CDR3 is TGCGCCAGCAGCCAAATGCCGGCACTAGCCCGAGGGGAGACAGATACGCAGTATTTT.

The V call is TRBV2, the J call TRBJ1-1, with D perhaps TRBD1 (5 bases). This CDR3 comprises 13 residues. V was shortened by 8 bases and J by 0 bases, with 10 bases between the two germline ends. The germline CDR1 and CDR2 sequences are SNHLY and FYNNEI. This CDR3 reads CASGGWVNTEAFF. The CDR3 DNA reads as TGTGCCAGCGGGGGTTGGGTGAACACTGAAGCTTTCTTT.

The chain carries TRBV7-9 and TRBJ2-2, with a possible D match to TRBD2 (6 bases). Trimming pared 4 bases from V and 4 bases from J, leaving 13 bases between. CDR3 length equals 15 residues. The germline V gene has CDR1 SEHNR and CDR2 FQNEAQ (reference sequence). This chain's CDR3 is CASSSRQGGTGELFF. In DNA form, the CDR3 reads TGTGCCAGCAGCTCCAGGCAGGGAGGCACCGGGGAGCTGTTTTTT.

The CDR3 region is CASSQGPESTEAFF. For the CDR3, the DNA is TGTGCCAGCAGCCAGGGACCGGAGAGCACTGAAGCTTTCTTT. The chain has TRBV7-7 and TRBJ1-1, with D tentatively TRBD1 (5 bases). Germline assignment: CDR1 SSHAT and CDR2 FNYEAQ (reference sequence). V was pared by 5 bases and J by 4 bases, with 14 bases between. The CDR3 consists of 14 residues.

V usage is TRBV30 and J usage is TRBJ2-7, with TRBD1 matching 7 bases. The CDR3 totals 11 residues. Looked up from germline, CDR1 is GTSNPN and CDR2 is SVGIG (reference sequence). V dropped 8 bases and J dropped 6; count of bases not matched to a gene: 7. The chain's CDR3 is CASKGTVEQYF. CDR3 in DNA: TGTGCCAGCAAGGGGACAGTCGAGCAGTACTTC. The full variable domain, with the rest looked up from reference TRBV30 and TRBJ2-7, is SQTIHQWPATLVQPVGSPLSLECTVEGTSNPNLYWYRQAAGRGLQLLFYSVGIGQISSEVPQNLSASRPQDRQFILSSKKLLLSDSGFYLCASKGTVEQYFGPGTRLTVT.

The chain employs TRBV28 and TRBJ2-6; no definite D call. Deletions cut 8 bases from V and 0 bases from J, with 5 bases between. CDR3 size: 13 residues. Germline V gene lookup returns CDR1 MDHEN and CDR2 SYDVKM. CDR3 region: CASQSSGANVLTF. CDR3 nucleotides: TGTGCCAGCCAGAGCTCTGGGGCCAACGTCCTGACTTTC.

The chain uses TRBV27 and TRBJ1-2, with unresolved D. Germline CDR1 reads MNHEY; CDR2 reads SMNVEV (reference sequence). With 2 bases removed from V and 3 bases from J, the gap between germline ends came to 7 bases. This CDR3 contains 13 residues. The CDR3 spells CASSLNGYYGYTF. As DNA, the CDR3 is TGTGCCAGCAGTTTAAATGGGTACTATGGCTACACCTTC.

This chain connects TRBV7-3 to TRBJ2-3; 7 bases are shared with TRBD1. With 4 bases clipped from V and 4 bases from J, the junction kept 5 bases outside the gene matches. CDR1 is SGHTA and CDR2 is FQGTGA in the germline V gene. CDR3 length: 14 residues. The CDR3, as DNA: TGTGCCAGCAGCTCAGCCCAGGGGGCAGATACGCAGTATTTT. Amino acids: CASSSAQGADTQYF.

V gene TRBV5-4 combines with J gene TRBJ2-5, with D perhaps TRBD2 (5 bases). Trimming pared 3 bases from V and 3 bases from J, leaving 18 bases between. The CDR3 length is 16 residues. Germline loops: CDR1 SGHNT, CDR2 YYREEE (reference sequence). CDR3: CASSSPGRSGKETQYF. CDR3 coding DNA: TGTGCCAGCAGCTCCCCCGGCAGGTCGGGGAAAGAGACCCAGTACTTC.

This clone was picked up one time. The CDR3 here is CASSQNAETSTDTQYF. The CDR3 bases are TGCGCCAGCAGCCAAAACGCGGAAACTAGCACAGATACGCAGTATTTT. This chain uses TRBV4-3 with TRBJ2-3; D gene uncertain. This CDR3 has 16 residues. The V and J ends lost 2 bases and 0 bases respectively, with 12 bases between them. CDR1 is LGHNA, CDR2 YSLEER, per germline.

V is TRBV28 and J is TRBJ2-6, with D possibly being TRBD2 (5 bases). The CDR3 runs 16 residues. Germline V CDR1 and CDR2: MDHEN, SYDVKM. V lost 7 bases, J lost 2 bases, and 15 bases lay in between. CDR3: CASNTLDGAGANVLTF. CDR3 coding DNA: TGTGCCAGCAACACGCTCGACGGGGCTGGGGCCAACGTCCTGACTTTC.

This clone was recorded once. The chain employs TRBV5-1 and TRBJ2-7; 9 bases match TRBD2. Germline CDR1 reads SGHRS; CDR2 reads YFSETQ. The CDR3 is made up of 16 amino acids. V shed 0 bases, J shed 6 bases, and the junction held 10 bases outside the gene matches. CDR3 sequence reads: CASSLGISGSSSEQYF. The CDR3, as DNA: TGCGCCAGCAGCTTGGGAATTAGCGGGAGTTCAAGCGAGCAGTACTTC. The full variable domain, rest sourced from reference TRBV5-1 and TRBJ2-7, is KAGVTQTPRYLIKTRGQQVTLSCSPISGHRSVSWYQQTPGQGLQFLFEYFSETQRNKGNFPGRFSGRQFSNSRSEMNVSTLELGDSALYLCASSLGISGSSSEQYFGPGTRLTVT.

The chain joins TRBV18 to TRBJ2-1; D unresolved. This CDR3 is built from 14 residues. The ends were cut back, 5 bases at V and 4 bases at J, with 12 bases in the middle. Germline lookup yields CDR1 KGHSH and CDR2 LQKENI. CDR3 DNA sequence: TGTGCCAGCTCATCTGACTTCCAATACAATGAGCAGTTCTTC. Protein product: CASSSDFQYNEQFF.

The chain is built from TRBV7-9 and TRBJ2-2, with 7 nucleotides matching TRBD2. CDR1 is SEHNR, CDR2 FQNEAQ, per germline (reference sequence). The CDR3 contains 16 residues. Germline trimming cut 7 bases from V and 5 bases from J; bases unmatched to any gene: 13. CDR3 nucleotide sequence: TGTGCCAGCACCATACGCCAGCGGGAAGGTACCGGGGAGCTGTTTTTT. Translated: CASTIRQREGTGELFF.